The present TCR beta chain was sequenced within a study of T cell responses to AZD1222 COVID-19 vaccine. This clone was seen only once. Assay: immunoSEQ multiplex PCR; the TCRdb copy retains only in-frame clones and omits some. The table lists approximately 190,000 clones, around nine tenths of them singletons. Losses at the gene ends were 1 base for V and 2 bases for J; bases not matched to a gene: 2. The germline CDR1 and CDR2 sequences are SGHDT and YYEEEE. The CDR3 runs to 15 residues. Sequencing was performed on peripheral blood, taken 28 days after the second dose of the MenACWY control vaccine. J is TRBJ2-2 and V is TRBV5-6; 7 nucleotides agree with TRBD1. The receptor was isolated from an adult who received the MenACWY meningococcal vaccine as a control. CDR3 loop: CASSLTGVNTGELFF. DNA for the CDR3: TGTGCCAGCAGCTTGACAGGGGTAAACACCGGGGAGCTGTTTTTT. Looking up the rest from reference TRBV5-6 and TRBJ2-2 gives the full variable domain: DAGVTQSPTHLIKTRGQQVTLRCSPKSGHDTVSWYQQALGQGPQFIFQYYEEEERQRGNFPDRFSGHQFPNYSSELNVNALLLGDSALYLCASSLTGVNTGELFFGEGSRLTVL.